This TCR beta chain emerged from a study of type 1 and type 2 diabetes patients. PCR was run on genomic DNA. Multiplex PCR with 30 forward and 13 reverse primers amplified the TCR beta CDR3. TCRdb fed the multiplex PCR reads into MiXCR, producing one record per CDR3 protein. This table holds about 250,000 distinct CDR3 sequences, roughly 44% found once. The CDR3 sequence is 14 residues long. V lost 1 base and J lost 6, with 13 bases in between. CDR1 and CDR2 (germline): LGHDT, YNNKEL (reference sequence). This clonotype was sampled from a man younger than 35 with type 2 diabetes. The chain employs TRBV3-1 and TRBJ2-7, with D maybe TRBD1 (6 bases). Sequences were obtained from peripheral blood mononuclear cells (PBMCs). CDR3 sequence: CASSQVDRLAEQYF. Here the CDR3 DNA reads TGTGCCAGCAGCCAAGTCGACAGGCTCGCCGAGCAGTACTTC.